Presented here are 5 T cell receptor beta chains from one specimen sequenced in a study of PD-1 blockade in classical Hodgkin lymphoma. This table comes from immunoSEQ multiplex PCR, and its TCRdb copy is limited to in-frame clones, with some not included. This sample has about 37,000 clones, with 70% to 80% found just once. Brentuximab vedotin exposure varied among the patients, all of whom had relapsed after autologous stem cell transplantation. The sample here was peripheral blood mononuclear cells (PBMCs), taken at baseline. The receptors here all came from a human donor with classical Hodgkin lymphoma.

The chain joins TRBV6-5 to TRBJ1-2, with D uncertain. V gave up 2 bases and J gave up 3 bases, with 7 bases separating them. The CDR3 has 13 amino acids. Germline V gives CDR1 MNHEY, CDR2 SVGAGI. The CDR3 region is CASSYRVDYGYTF. The CDR3 DNA reads TGTGCCAGCAGTTACCGGGTCGACTATGGCTACACCTTC.

The rearrangement uses TRBV4-1 and TRBJ2-2; the match to TRBD2 covers 8 bases. V shed 2 bases and J 0 bases; nucleotides not matched to a gene: 5. This CDR3 contains 17 residues. Germline V CDR1 and CDR2: MGHRA, YSYEKL. CDR3 bases: TGCGCCAGCAGCCAACCCGGGAGGGCTGCGAACACCGGGGAGCTGTTTTTT. Residues: CASSQPGRAANTGELFF.

The gene calls are TRBV6-1 and TRBJ2-7; no definite D call. V was shortened by 5 bases and J by 5 bases, with 10 bases between the two germline ends. Germline values: CDR1 MNHNS, CDR2 SASEGT. The CDR3 loop spans 12 amino acids. The CDR3 loop is CASSMNQHEQYF. CDR3 sequence (DNA): TGTGCCAGCAGTATGAATCAACACGAGCAGTACTTC.

The gene calls are TRBV6-5 and TRBJ2-7; D is undetermined. Trimming pared 10 bases from V and 2 bases from J, leaving 21 bases between. Germline loops: CDR1 MNHEY, CDR2 SVGAGI. The CDR3 runs 15 residues. CDR3 residues: CATVSVDSRPYEQYF. As DNA, the CDR3 is TGTGCCACCGTATCAGTTGACTCACGGCCCTACGAGCAGTACTTC.

This rearrangement joins TRBV28 to TRBJ2-7, with D hard to call. The length of the CDR3 is 15 residues. Germline values: CDR1 MDHEN, CDR2 SYDVKM. The V end lost 0 bases, the J end lost 0 bases, and 9 bases lay between the germline ends. CDR3: CASSLWADSSYEQYF. In DNA, the CDR3 is TGTGCCAGCAGTTTATGGGCGGATAGCTCCTACGAGCAGTACTTC.